This T cell receptor beta chain was sequenced for a study of shared clonotypes between healthy human individuals. Broader study findings: Some clonotypes were shared by all four sorted-subset donors, while others were not shared. The non-shared ones had lower generation probabilities than the shared ones. With several donors compared, 4.5% to 6.5% of naive CD4 clonotypes were shared.

To note about this clone: Its antigen is undetermined.

Germline CDR1 LGHNA, CDR2 YNFKEQ. The V end was cut by 1 base, the J end by 5 bases, with 23 bases between. The CDR3 is 18 amino acids. The table came from immunoSEQ multiplex PCR; TCRdb's copy has only in-frame clones and leaves some out. In the table there are around 2.1 million clones, approximately 94% of which are singletons. Recent acute infections and vaccinations were absent in the healthy HIV-negative adult donors. The genes are TRBV4-2 and TRBJ1-2; TRBD1 might be the D (5 bases). What was sequenced was naive CD4+ T cells sorted from blood. Subset meaning: CD45RA+ positively selected. The sequence was collected from a man younger than 30 in good health. The CDR3 loop is CASSQGGGTAAPLYGYTF. For the CDR3, the DNA is TGTGCCAGCAGCCAAGGTGGGGGGACGGCCGCACCTCTATATGGCTACACCTTC.